This T cell receptor beta chain was sequenced during a study of blood T cell repertoires in COVID-19. Two negative PCRs, clearance, or symptom resolution were required of recovered Cohort 3 donors. Germline values: CDR1 GTSNPN, CDR2 SVGIG (reference sequence). This CDR3 spans 14 amino acids. V lost 0 bases and J 4 bases, leaving 11 bases between the germline ends. Only in-frame clones appear in the TCRdb table, and some are missing; sequencing was by immunoSEQ multiplex PCR. The table lists around 250,000 clones, approximately 83% of them singletons. The rearrangement joins TRBV30 to TRBJ2-3, with D possibly TRBD2 on 5 matching bases. Material for sequencing was PBMCs or T cells enriched from blood (not recorded which). This TCR derives from a woman between 45 and 60 years old who had recovered from COVID-19. The DNA of the CDR3 is TGTGCCTGGAGTGTACTAGGCGGCGCAGATACGCAGTATTTT. It is translated as CAWSVLGGADTQYF.